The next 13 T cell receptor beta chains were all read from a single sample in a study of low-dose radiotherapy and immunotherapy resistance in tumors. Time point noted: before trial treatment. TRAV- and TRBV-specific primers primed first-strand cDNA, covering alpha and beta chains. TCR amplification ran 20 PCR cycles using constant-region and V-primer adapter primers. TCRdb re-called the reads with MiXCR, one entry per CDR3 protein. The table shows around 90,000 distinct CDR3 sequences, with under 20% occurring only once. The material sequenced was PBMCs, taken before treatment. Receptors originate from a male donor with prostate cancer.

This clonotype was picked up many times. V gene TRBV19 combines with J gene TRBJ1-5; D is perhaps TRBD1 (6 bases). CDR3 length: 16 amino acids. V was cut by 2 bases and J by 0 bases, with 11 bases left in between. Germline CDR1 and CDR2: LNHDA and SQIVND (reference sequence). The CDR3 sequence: CASSIRGAGSNQPQHF. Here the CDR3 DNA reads TGTGCCAGTAGTATAAGGGGGGCAGGTAGCAATCAGCCCCAGCATTTT.

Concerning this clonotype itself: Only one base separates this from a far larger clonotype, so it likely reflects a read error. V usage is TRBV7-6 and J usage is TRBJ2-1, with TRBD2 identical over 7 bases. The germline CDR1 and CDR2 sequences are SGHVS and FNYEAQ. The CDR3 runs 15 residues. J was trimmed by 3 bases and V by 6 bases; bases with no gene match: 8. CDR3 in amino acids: CASSRPRTSYNEQFF. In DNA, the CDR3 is TGTGCCAGCAGTCGCCCCAGGACTAGCTACAATGAGCAGTTCTTC.

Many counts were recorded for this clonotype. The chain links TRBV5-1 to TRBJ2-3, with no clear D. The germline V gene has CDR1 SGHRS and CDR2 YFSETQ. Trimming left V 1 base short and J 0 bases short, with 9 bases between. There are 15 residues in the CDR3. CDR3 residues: CASSLLQSSTDTQYF. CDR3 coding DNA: TGCGCCAGCAGCTTGTTGCAGTCTAGCACAGATACGCAGTATTTT.

In DNA, the CDR3 is TGCGCCAGCAGCTTGGTTGCAGGGGCGTATGAGCAGTTCTTC. Encoded protein: CASSLVAGAYEQFF. The chain couples TRBV5-1 to TRBJ2-1, with D perhaps matching TRBD1 (6 bases). The CDR3 is made up of 14 amino acids. Trimming stripped 0 bases from V and 8 bases from J, with 12 bases between. The V gene's germline CDR1 is SGHRS and CDR2 YFSETQ.

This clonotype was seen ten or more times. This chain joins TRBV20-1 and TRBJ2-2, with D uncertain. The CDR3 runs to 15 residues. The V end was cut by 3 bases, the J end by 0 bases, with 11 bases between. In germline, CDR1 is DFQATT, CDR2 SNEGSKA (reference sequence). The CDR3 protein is CSARIKNANTGELFF. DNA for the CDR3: TGCAGTGCTAGGATCAAAAACGCGAACACCGGGGAGCTGTTTTTT.

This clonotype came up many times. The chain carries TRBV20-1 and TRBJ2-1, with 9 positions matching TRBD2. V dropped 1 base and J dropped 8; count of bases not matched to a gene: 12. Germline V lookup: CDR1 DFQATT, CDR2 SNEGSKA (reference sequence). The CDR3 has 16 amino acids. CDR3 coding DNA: TGCAGTGCTAGAGTGTTAGCGGGAGCCGCGGCTCATGAGCAGTTCTTC. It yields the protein CSARVLAGAAAHEQFF.

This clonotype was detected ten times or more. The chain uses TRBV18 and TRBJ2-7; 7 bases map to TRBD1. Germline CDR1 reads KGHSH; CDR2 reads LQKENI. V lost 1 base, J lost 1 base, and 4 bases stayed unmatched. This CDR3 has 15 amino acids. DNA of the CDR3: TGTGCCAGCTCACCACGACAGGGAGATTCCTACGAGCAGTACTTC. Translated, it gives CASSPRQGDSYEQYF.

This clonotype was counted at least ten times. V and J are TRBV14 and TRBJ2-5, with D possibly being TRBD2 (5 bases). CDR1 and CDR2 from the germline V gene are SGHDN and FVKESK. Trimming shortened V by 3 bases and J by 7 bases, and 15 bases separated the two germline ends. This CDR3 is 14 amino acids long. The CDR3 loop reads CASSHGGGRGTQYF. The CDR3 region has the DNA TGTGCCAGCAGCCACGGTGGAGGCCGGGGGACCCAGTACTTC. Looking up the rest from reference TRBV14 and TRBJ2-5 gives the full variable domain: EAGVTQFPSHSVIEKGQTVTLRCDPISGHDNLYWYRRVMGKEIKFLLHFVKESKQDESGMPNNRFLAERTGGTYSTLKVQPAELEDSGVYFCASSHGGGRGTQYFGPGTRLLVL.

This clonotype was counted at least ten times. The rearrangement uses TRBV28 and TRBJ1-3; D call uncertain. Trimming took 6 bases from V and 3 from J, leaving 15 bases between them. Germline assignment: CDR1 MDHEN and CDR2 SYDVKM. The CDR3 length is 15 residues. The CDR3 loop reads CASRTHQDYGNTIYF. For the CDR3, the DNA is TGTGCCAGCAGGACACATCAAGACTATGGAAACACCATATATTTT.

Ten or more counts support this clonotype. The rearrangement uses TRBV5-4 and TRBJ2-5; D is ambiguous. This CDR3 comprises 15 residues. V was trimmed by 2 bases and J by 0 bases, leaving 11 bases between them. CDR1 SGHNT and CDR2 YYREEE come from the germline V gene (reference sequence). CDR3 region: CASSFEKGNQETQYF. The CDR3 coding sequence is TGTGCCAGCAGCTTTGAGAAGGGAAACCAAGAGACCCAGTACTTC.

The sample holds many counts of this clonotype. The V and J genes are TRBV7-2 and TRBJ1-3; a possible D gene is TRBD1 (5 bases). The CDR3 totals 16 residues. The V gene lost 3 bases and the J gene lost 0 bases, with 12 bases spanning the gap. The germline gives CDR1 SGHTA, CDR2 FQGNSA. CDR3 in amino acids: CASSLGRANSGNTIYF. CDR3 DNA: TGTGCCAGCAGCTTGGGCAGGGCCAACTCTGGAAACACCATATATTTT.

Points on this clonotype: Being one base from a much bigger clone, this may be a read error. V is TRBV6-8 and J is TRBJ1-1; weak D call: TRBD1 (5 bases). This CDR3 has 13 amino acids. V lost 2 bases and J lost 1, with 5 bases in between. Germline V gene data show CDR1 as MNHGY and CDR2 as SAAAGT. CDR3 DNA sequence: TGTGCCAGCAGTTACGGGGGGAACACTGAAGCTTTCTTT. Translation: CASSYGGNTEAFF.

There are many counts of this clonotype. The CDR3: CASSQGTNQPQHF. CDR3 DNA: TGCGCCAGCAGCCAAGGGACCAATCAGCCCCAGCATTTT. The V and J genes are TRBV4-1 and TRBJ1-5; D remains unclear. V dropped 1 base and J dropped 3 bases, with 4 bases sitting between them. The CDR3 spans 13 residues. Germline V CDR1 and CDR2: MGHRA, YSYEKL.